This TCR beta chain came from a study of early T cells in non-severe SARS-CoV-2 infection (dated by TCRdb to the early 2020s). Regarding the study in general: Because TCR sequencing relied on bulk RNA taken from unsorted whole blood, pairing of alpha and beta chains was not possible. Paper-wide results and their limitations: VDJdb matching was skewed toward anti-spike CD8 responses and likely underestimated virus-specific expansions by missing private and CD4 specificities.

The study was a case-control design nested within a healthcare worker cohort in London, UK, with weekly nasopharyngeal swab PCR tests and blood sampling. Between 23 and 31 March 2020, the week of the UK lockdown, healthcare workers were enrolled and then followed up weekly for as long as 16 weeks. Cut back by 3 bases and 7 bases, the V and J ends lie 7 bases apart. The CDR3 contains 13 residues, cysteine and phenylalanine counted. Of the read, only the CDR3 DNA is kept; its 39 bases are in frame from base 1. The library was made by 5' RACE. The data were produced on a NextSeq 500. To correct for sequencing error and PCR bias, the TCR library protocol tagged individual cDNA molecules with unique molecular identifiers. Both TCR alpha and beta chains were sequenced, and tight co-correlation was observed between alpha and beta sequence abundances in each sample. The original methods were these. Decombinator V4 was used to perform V gene, J gene and CDR3 annotation of TCR sequences. Expanded TCRs were defined as changing significantly between any two time points under a Poisson model with p below 0.0001. TCR abundances were normalised to the total number of TCRs sequenced per sample and were expressed as counts per million. MAIT TCRs were defined by TRAV1-2 paired with TRAJ12, TRAJ20 or TRAJ33, and iNKT TCRs by TRAV10 paired with TRAJ18. A search of VDJdb, accessed on 1 November 2021, was run for TCRs annotated to CMV, EBV and SARS-CoV-2, with TCRs annotated for multiple antigens excluded. The raw public data were reprocessed by TCRdb itself: fastp quality trimming at Q25, MiXCR clonotype calling, in-frame beta chains only. Each CDR3 protein gets just one entry, which takes the most common genes and DNA from the rows behind it. TCRdb's processing, not the study's, gives the V and J calls here. The sample table holds some 80,000 distinct CDR3 sequences, of which around 12% were seen once. About 16% of the sample goes to the ten largest clones.

Concerning this clonotype itself: It lacks a known antigen. No much larger clone is present one base from it, and per-base qualities are unavailable.

The source material was whole blood, sampled at baseline. The rearranged chain carries TRBV12-3 or TRBV12-4 and TRBJ1-6, and the D gene may be TRBD1, 5 bases matching. The sequence derives from an adult who was a healthcare worker with PCR-confirmed SARS-CoV-2 infection or an uninfected control (not recorded which). The donor label of this sample is uncertain. The CDR3 here reads CASSFGGNSPLHF. Read as DNA, the sequence is TGTGCCAGCAGTTTTGGGGGGAATTCACCCCTCCACTTT.